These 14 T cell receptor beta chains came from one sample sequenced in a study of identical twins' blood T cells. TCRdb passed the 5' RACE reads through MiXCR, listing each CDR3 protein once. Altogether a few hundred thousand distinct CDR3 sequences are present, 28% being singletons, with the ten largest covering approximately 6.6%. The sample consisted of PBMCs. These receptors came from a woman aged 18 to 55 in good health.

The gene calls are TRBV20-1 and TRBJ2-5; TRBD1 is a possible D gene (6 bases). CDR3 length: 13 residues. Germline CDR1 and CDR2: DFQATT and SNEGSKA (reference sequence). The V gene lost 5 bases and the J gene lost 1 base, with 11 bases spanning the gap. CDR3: CSASGQRQETQYF. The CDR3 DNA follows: TGCAGTGCTTCTGGACAGCGCCAAGAGACCCAGTACTTC.

In DNA, the CDR3 is TGTGCCAGTAAATACGACGGAGGGGGAGAGAATGAAGCTTTCTTT. Translation: CASKYDGGGENEAFF. The J gene is TRBJ1-1, the V gene TRBV19, with D possibly TRBD1 on 6 matching bases. Germline loops: CDR1 LNHDA, CDR2 SQIVND (reference sequence). The CDR3 has 15 amino acids. V was pared by 7 bases and J by 7 bases, with 22 bases between. The complete variable domain, with remaining parts taken from reference TRBV19 and TRBJ1-1, reads DGGITQSPKYLFRKEGQNVTLSCEQNLNHDAMYWYRQDPGQGLRLIYYSQIVNDFQKGDIAEGYSVSREKKESFPLTVTSAQKNPTAFYLCASKYDGGGENEAFFGQGTRLTVV.

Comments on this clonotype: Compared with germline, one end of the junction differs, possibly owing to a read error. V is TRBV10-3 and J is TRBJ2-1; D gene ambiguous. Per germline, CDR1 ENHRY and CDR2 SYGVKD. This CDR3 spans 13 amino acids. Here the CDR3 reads CVISGVSYNEQFF. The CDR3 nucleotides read TGTGTCATCTCTGGCGTTTCCTACAATGAGCAGTTCTTC.

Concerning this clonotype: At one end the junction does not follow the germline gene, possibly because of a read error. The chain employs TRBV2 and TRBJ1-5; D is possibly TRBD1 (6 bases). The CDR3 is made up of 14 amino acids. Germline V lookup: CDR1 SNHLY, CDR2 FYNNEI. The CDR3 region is CANSRTDSNQPQHF. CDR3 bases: TGTGCCAACAGTAGGACAGACAGCAATCAGCCCCAGCATTTT.

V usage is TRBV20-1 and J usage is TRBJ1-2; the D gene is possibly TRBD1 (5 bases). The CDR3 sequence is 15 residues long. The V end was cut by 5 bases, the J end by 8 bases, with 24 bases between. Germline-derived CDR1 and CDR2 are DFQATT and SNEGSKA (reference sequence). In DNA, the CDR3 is TGCAGTGCTCCGACATCCCTTCGCCAGGGAGGGGGCTACACCTTC. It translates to CSAPTSLRQGGGYTF.

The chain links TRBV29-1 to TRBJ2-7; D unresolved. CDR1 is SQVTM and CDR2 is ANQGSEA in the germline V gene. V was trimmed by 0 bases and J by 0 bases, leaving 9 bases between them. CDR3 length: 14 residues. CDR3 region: CSVEEPTSSYEQYF. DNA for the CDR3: TGCAGCGTTGAAGAACCTACGAGCTCCTACGAGCAGTACTTC.

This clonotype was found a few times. The CDR3 loop reads CAIRPRDRGFYGYTF. DNA for the CDR3: TGTGCCATCAGACCCCGGGACAGGGGCTTCTATGGCTACACCTTC. The chain is built from TRBV10-3 and TRBJ1-2, with 10 bases identical to TRBD1. Germline V lookup: CDR1 ENHRY, CDR2 SYGVKD. The V and J ends lost 6 bases and 4 bases, in that order; junction bases with no gene match: 8. The CDR3 totals 15 residues.

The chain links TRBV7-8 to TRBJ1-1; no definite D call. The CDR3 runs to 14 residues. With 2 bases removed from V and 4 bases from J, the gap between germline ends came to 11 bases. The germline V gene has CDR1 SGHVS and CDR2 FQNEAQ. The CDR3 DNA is TGTGCCAGCAGCTTATACGGGAGGTCCACTGAAGCTTTCTTT. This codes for CASSLYGRSTEAFF.

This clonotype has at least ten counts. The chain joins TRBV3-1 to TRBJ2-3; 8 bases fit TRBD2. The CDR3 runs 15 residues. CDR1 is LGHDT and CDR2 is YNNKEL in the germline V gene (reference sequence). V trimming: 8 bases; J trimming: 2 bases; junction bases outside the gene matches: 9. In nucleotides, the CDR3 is TGTGCCAGCGGATCACTAGCGGACCTCACAGATACGCAGTATTTT. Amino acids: CASGSLADLTDTQYF.

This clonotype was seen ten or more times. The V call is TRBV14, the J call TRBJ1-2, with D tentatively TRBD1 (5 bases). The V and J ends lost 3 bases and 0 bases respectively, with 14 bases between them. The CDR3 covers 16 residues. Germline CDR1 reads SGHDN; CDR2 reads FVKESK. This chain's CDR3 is CASSQDHGGANYGYTF. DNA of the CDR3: TGTGCCAGCAGCCAGGATCACGGGGGAGCTAACTATGGCTACACCTTC.

The CDR3 is CAGTIGGLGYEQYF. The CDR3 DNA is TGTGCCGGCACCATAGGGGGCCTCGGCTACGAGCAGTACTTC. The chain links TRBV12-3 or TRBV12-4 to TRBJ2-7, with 7 bases identical to TRBD1. The CDR3 spans 14 residues. Trimming cost V 11 bases and J 3 bases; bases outside gene matches: 13.

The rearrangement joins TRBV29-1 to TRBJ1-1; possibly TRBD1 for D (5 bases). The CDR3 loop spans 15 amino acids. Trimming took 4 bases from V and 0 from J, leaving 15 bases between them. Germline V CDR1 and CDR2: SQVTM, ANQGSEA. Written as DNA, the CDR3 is TGCAGCGTTGTCTTACAGGCCCTCTTGAACACTGAAGCTTTCTTT. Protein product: CSVVLQALLNTEAFF.

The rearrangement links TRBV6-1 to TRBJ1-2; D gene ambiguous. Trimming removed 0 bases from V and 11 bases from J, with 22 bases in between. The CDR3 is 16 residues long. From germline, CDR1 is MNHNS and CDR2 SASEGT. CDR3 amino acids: CASSEAGGIIYSPYTF. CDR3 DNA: TGTGCCAGCAGTGAAGCAGGCGGTATCATATATTCCCCGTACACCTTC.

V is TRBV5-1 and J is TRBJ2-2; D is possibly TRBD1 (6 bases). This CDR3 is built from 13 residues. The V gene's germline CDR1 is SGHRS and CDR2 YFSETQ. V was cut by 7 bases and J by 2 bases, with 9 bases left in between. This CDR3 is CASQGQNTGELFF. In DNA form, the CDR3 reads TGCGCCAGCCAGGGGCAAAACACCGGGGAGCTGTTTTTT.